These 9 T cell receptor beta chains were all obtained from the same sample, sequenced in a study of shared T cell receptors in the human thymus. Profiling relied on immunoSEQ multiplex PCR, and the TCRdb table lists in-frame clones only, not all of them. The sample yields more than 550,000 clones, about 87% seen once. This sample also appeared in a second study, on human thymus T cells.

The source material was thymocytes. The source is a boy less than two years old with a congenital heart defect.

In this sample, this clone turned up once. CDR3 coding DNA: TGTGCCAGCAAGGGGCGGGGACAGGGAAGGGGGTGGTACTTC. Encoded protein: CASKGRGQGRGWYF. The V call is TRBV6-6, the J call TRBJ2-7, with TRBD1 matching 9 bases. V gave up 7 bases and J gave up 12 bases; unmatched junction bases: 16. This CDR3 region has 14 residues. Germline CDR1 is MNHNY and CDR2 is SVGAGI (reference sequence).

The chain has TRBV4-3 and TRBJ1-1; 8 bases line up with TRBD1. Germline V gene lookup returns CDR1 LGHNA and CDR2 YSLEER. This CDR3 comprises 16 residues. V trimming: 4 bases; J trimming: 4 bases; junction bases outside the gene matches: 11. Here the CDR3 reads CASSLRDRQGSTEAFF. The CDR3 DNA sequence: TGCGCCAGCAGCCTTCGGGACAGGCAGGGGAGCACTGAAGCTTTCTTT.

The chain employs TRBV29-1 and TRBJ2-7, with 11 positions matching TRBD1. Unmatched junction bases numbered 6, after V lost 6 bases and J lost 2 bases. The CDR3 runs 14 residues. CDR1 SQVTM and CDR2 ANQGSEA come from the germline V gene. The CDR3 here is CSVGTGGVAYEQYF. As DNA, the CDR3 is TGCAGCGTCGGGACAGGGGGGGTTGCCTACGAGCAGTACTTC.

The chain joins TRBV7-2 to TRBJ1-5; D remains ambiguous. Germline loops: CDR1 SGHTA, CDR2 FQGNSA. The CDR3 consists of 16 residues. V lost 0 bases, J lost 4 bases, and 13 bases lay in between. This chain's CDR3 is CASSLARVSMNQPQHF. The CDR3 region has the DNA TGTGCCAGCAGCTTAGCGCGGGTGTCTATGAATCAGCCCCAGCATTTT.

The V and J genes are TRBV27 and TRBJ2-3; 7 bases line up with TRBD2. The CDR3 contains 16 residues. The trim removed 6 bases at V and 2 bases at J, leaving 11 bases unmatched. Germline V gene lookup returns CDR1 MNHEY and CDR2 SMNVEV (reference sequence). CDR3 sequence reads: CASRGTNQFFTDTQYF. In nucleotides, the CDR3 is TGTGCCAGCAGGGGGACTAACCAATTTTTCACAGATACGCAGTATTTT.

CDR3 sequence reads: CASKRTGTYEQYF. The CDR3 DNA reads TGTGCCAGCAAGAGGACAGGGACCTACGAGCAGTACTTC. V is TRBV27 and J is TRBJ2-7, with 8 bases that match TRBD1. V gave up 7 bases and J gave up 2 bases; unmatched junction bases: 4. The CDR3 runs to 13 residues. Per the germline V gene, CDR1 is MNHEY and CDR2 is SMNVEV (reference sequence).

The chain joins TRBV5-1 to TRBJ2-1, with 12 bases aligning to TRBD2. The CDR3 length is 14 residues. Per the germline V gene, CDR1 is SGHRS and CDR2 is YFSETQ. The V gene end was trimmed by 4 bases and the J gene end by 15 bases; junction bases not matched to a gene: 11. The CDR3 protein is CASSNRLAGGPGFF. CDR3 DNA sequence: TGCGCCAGCAGCAACCGGCTAGCGGGAGGGCCGGGGTTCTTC. The full variable domain, its missing parts supplied by reference TRBV5-1 and TRBJ2-1, is KAGVTQTPRYLIKTRGQQVTLSCSPISGHRSVSWYQQTPGQGLQFLFEYFSETQRNKGNFPGRFSGRQFSNSRSEMNVSTLELGDSALYLCASSNRLAGGPGFFGPGTRLTVL.

V usage is TRBV5-1 and J usage is TRBJ2-1; D gene unclear. Germline V gene sequence: CDR1 SGHRS, CDR2 YFSETQ. The CDR3 spans 11 residues. V was trimmed by 4 bases and J by 7 bases, leaving 6 bases between them. This CDR3 reads CASSTGNEQFF. The CDR3 DNA follows: TGCGCCAGCAGCACCGGGAATGAGCAGTTCTTC.

The rearrangement uses TRBV11-3 and TRBJ2-5, with 8 bases fitting TRBD2. Trimming cost V 6 bases and J 5 bases; bases outside gene matches: 5. Germline V gives CDR1 SGHNT, CDR2 YENEEA. CDR3 length: 13 amino acids. DNA for the CDR3: TGTGCCAGCAGTCGGACTAGCTGGGAGACCCAGTACTTC. Protein product: CASSRTSWETQYF.